Given below is one TCR beta chain in context. The source of the sample is a study of T cell changes during pregnancy in multiple sclerosis. Repertoires were generated with immunoSEQ multiplex PCR, while TCRdb's copy carries only in-frame clones and drops some. The sample yields 30,000 to 45,000 clones, about nine tenths seen once. CDR1 is SGHRS and CDR2 is YFSETQ in the germline V gene. The length of the CDR3 is 14 residues. After removal of 4 bases from V and 7 bases from J, the junction contained 9 bases not matched to a gene. The chain combines TRBV5-1 with TRBJ1-2; 8 bases align to TRBD1. This clonotype originated in a female donor with multiple sclerosis, enrolled in a pregnancy study. The specimen was CD8+ T cells from peripheral blood mononuclear cells, collected in the second trimester of pregnancy. As DNA, the CDR3 is TGCGCCAGCAGCCCTTACCAGGGGGCGGTTGGCTACACCTTC. It translates to CASSPYQGAVGYTF. Looking up the rest from reference TRBV5-1 and TRBJ1-2 gives the full variable domain: KAGVTQTPRYLIKTRGQQVTLSCSPISGHRSVSWYQQTPGQGLQFLFEYFSETQRNKGNFPGRFSGRQFSNSRSEMNVSTLELGDSALYLCASSPYQGAVGYTFGSGTRLTVV.